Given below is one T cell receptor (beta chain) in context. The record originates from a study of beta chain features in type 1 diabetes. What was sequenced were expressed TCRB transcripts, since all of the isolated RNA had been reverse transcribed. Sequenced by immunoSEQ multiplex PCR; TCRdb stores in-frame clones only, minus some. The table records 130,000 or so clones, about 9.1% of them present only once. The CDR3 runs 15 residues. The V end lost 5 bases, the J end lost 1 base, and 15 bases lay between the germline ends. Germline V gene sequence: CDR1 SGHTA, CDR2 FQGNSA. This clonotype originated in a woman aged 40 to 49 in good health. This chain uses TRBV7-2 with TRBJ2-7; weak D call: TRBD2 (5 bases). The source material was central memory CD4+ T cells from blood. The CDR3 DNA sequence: TGTGCCAGCAGCCCCACCCGGACTCGTTCCTACGAGCAGTACTTC. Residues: CASSPTRTRSYEQYF.